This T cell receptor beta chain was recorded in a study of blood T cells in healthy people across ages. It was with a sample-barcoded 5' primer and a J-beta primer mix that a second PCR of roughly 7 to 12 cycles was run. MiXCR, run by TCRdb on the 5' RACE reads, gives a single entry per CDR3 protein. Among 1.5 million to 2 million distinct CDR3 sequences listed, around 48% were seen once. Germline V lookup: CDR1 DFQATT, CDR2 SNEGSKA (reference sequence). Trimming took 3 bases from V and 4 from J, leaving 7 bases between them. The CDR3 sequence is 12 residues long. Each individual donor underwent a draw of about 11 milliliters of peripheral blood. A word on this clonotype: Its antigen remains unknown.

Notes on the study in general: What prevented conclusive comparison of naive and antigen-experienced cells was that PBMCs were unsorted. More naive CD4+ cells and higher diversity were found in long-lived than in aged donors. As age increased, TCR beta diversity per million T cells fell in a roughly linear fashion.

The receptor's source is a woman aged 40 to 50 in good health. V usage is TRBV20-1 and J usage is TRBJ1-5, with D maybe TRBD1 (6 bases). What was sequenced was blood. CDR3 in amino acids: CSASTGNQPQHF. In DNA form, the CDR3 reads TGCAGTGCTAGTACAGGGAATCAGCCCCAGCATTTT.